This passage covers 22 T cell receptor beta chains from one sample sequenced in a study of CD8 T cells in Susac syndrome. RNA, at about 0.5 to 1 ug, was reverse transcribed with random hexamers. TCRdb passed the immunoSEQ multiplex PCR reads through MiXCR, listing each CDR3 protein once. The sample has 95,000 to 150,000 distinct CDR3 sequences; around 94% are singletons. The specimen sequenced was CD8+ T cells from PBMCs. The receptors stem from a human donor with Susac syndrome.

V usage is TRBV10-3 and J usage is TRBJ2-2, with unresolved D. The length of the CDR3 is 14 residues. The V end was cut by 0 bases, the J end by 5 bases, with 7 bases between. In germline, CDR1 is ENHRY, CDR2 SYGVKD. Written as DNA, the CDR3 is TGTGCCATCAGTGAGTCGATTGGTACCGGGGAGCTGTTTTTT. Encoded protein: CAISESIGTGELFF.

The gene calls are TRBV6-1 and TRBJ2-3; D possibly matches TRBD1 or TRBD2 (5 bases each). V was clipped by 5 bases and J by 3 bases, with 21 bases between them. From germline, CDR1 is MNHNS and CDR2 SASEGT. This CDR3 contains 17 residues. For the CDR3, the DNA is TGTGCCAGCAGTCTTAGGTCCGGGACCCCCCAAACAGATACGCAGTATTTT. This translates into CASSLRSGTPQTDTQYF.

V and J are TRBV7-9 and TRBJ2-5; 12 nucleotides align to TRBD2. The CDR3 contains 17 residues. Trimming removed 5 bases from V and 0 bases from J; junction bases left unmatched: 7. CDR1 and CDR2 (germline): SEHNR, FQNEAQ (reference sequence). The CDR3 nucleotides read TGTGCCAGCAGCCACGGACTAGCGGGGAGATACCAAGAGACCCAGTACTTC. Translated: CASSHGLAGRYQETQYF. Supplemented by reference TRBV7-9 and TRBJ2-5, the full variable domain reads DTGVSQNPRHKITKRGQNVTFRCDPISEHNRLYWYRQTLGQGPEFLTYFQNEAQLEKSRLLSDRFSAERPKGSFSTLEIQRTEQGDSAMYLCASSHGLAGRYQETQYFGPGTRLLVL.

The rearrangement uses TRBV13 and TRBJ2-5, with 9 bases fitting TRBD1. The V gene end was trimmed by 5 bases and the J gene end by 3 bases; junction bases not matched to a gene: 13. CDR1 is PRHDT and CDR2 is FYEKMQ in the germline V gene (reference sequence). CDR3 size: 17 residues. CDR3 sequence: CASSPTQDRGREETQYF. The CDR3 DNA is TGTGCCAGCAGCCCCACCCAGGACAGGGGAAGAGAAGAGACCCAGTACTTC.

The chain combines TRBV12-5 with TRBJ2-5; tentative D call: TRBD2 (7 bases). Germline values: CDR1 LGHNT, CDR2 FRNRAP. The CDR3 runs 15 residues. With 3 bases removed from V and 5 bases from J, the gap between germline ends came to 16 bases. This chain's CDR3 is CASGLPSGGLETQYF. In DNA, the CDR3 is TGTGCTAGTGGTTTACCCTCGGGGGGCTTGGAGACCCAGTACTTC.

This rearrangement joins TRBV27 to TRBJ1-2; D is perhaps TRBD1 (5 bases). Germline V gene lookup returns CDR1 MNHEY and CDR2 SMNVEV (reference sequence). The CDR3 is made up of 12 amino acids. Trimming took 5 bases from V and 10 from J, leaving 14 bases between them. CDR3 in amino acids: CASSTGALDYTF. The DNA for the CDR3 is TGTGCCAGCAGTACAGGCGCCCTAGACTACACCTTC.

This clonotype has a single count. The rearrangement uses TRBV7-2 and TRBJ2-5, with TRBD1 matching 7 bases. Germline V gives CDR1 SGHTA, CDR2 FQGNSA. Trimming cost V 1 base and J 5 bases; bases outside gene matches: 10. CDR3 length: 16 amino acids. The CDR3 nucleotides read TGTGCCAGCAGCTTAGACCGGACAGGCACCGGCGAGACCCAGTACTTC. Translated, it gives CASSLDRTGTGETQYF.

The chain is built from TRBV9 and TRBJ2-7, with 10 nucleotides matching TRBD2. The CDR3 has 16 residues. Germline CDR1 SGDLS, CDR2 YYNGEE. V trimming: 4 bases; J trimming: 4 bases; junction bases outside the gene matches: 11. The CDR3 is CASSQSSGGEDYEQYF. CDR3 nucleotide sequence: TGTGCCAGCAGCCAGTCCAGCGGGGGGGAAGATTACGAGCAGTACTTC.

V is TRBV6-5 and J is TRBJ2-1; 9 nucleotides match TRBD2. Germline assignment: CDR1 MNHEY and CDR2 SVGAGI. The CDR3 is 12 residues long. J lost 14 bases, V lost 6 bases, and 8 bases had no gene match. CDR3 amino acids: CASSRLAGGKFF. The CDR3 region has the DNA TGTGCCAGCAGCCGGCTGGCGGGGGGGAAGTTCTTC.

The J gene is TRBJ2-5, the V gene TRBV6-5; no definite D call. V lost 0 bases and J lost 2, with 10 bases in between. The CDR3 has 15 residues. Germline CDR1 is MNHEY and CDR2 is SVGAGI. CDR3 in DNA: TGTGCCAGCAGTTACTCTGGTGCCCAGCAAGAGACCCAGTACTTC. Residues: CASSYSGAQQETQYF.

The CDR3 DNA is TGCGCCAGCAGCGGAGGCTCAGGGAGTGTCGCCCAGTACTTC. It is translated as CASSGGSGSVAQYF. The chain couples TRBV5-1 to TRBJ2-5, with D perhaps given as TRBD1 or TRBD2 (5 bases each). Germline assignment: CDR1 SGHRS and CDR2 YFSETQ. The germline V and J ends were trimmed by 4 bases and 9 bases, with 19 bases remaining between them. The CDR3 length is 14 residues.

The DNA of the CDR3 is TGCGCCAGCAGCCAAGAGGGACGGACCAACTATGGCTACACCTTC. Its translation is CASSQEGRTNYGYTF. This chain links TRBV4-1 with TRBJ1-2; possible D gene TRBD1, 5 bases. The CDR3 has 15 residues. The V end was cut by 0 bases, the J end by 2 bases, with 10 bases between. Per the germline V gene, CDR1 is MGHRA and CDR2 is YSYEKL.

V gene TRBV15 combines with J gene TRBJ2-1, with D possibly TRBD2 on 5 matching bases. Germline assignment: CDR1 LNHNV and CDR2 YYDKDF (reference sequence). V was trimmed by 1 base and J by 4 bases, leaving 11 bases between them. This CDR3 is 15 amino acids long. This CDR3 is CATSRGVEGYNEQFF. The CDR3 DNA follows: TGTGCCACCAGCAGAGGCGTAGAGGGATACAATGAGCAGTTCTTC.

The chain links TRBV27 to TRBJ2-7; 9 positions agree with TRBD1. The CDR3 is made up of 14 amino acids. CDR1 MNHEY and CDR2 SMNVEV come from the germline V gene (reference sequence). The V and J ends lost 2 bases and 3 bases, in that order; junction bases with no gene match: 2. This chain's CDR3 is CASSLMGQGYEQYF. The DNA for the CDR3 is TGTGCCAGCAGTTTAATGGGACAGGGCTACGAGCAGTACTTC.

This chain links TRBV5-5 with TRBJ2-1; D may be TRBD2 (5 bases). The CDR3 runs 11 residues. V was shortened by 1 base and J by 16 bases, with 12 bases between the two germline ends. The germline V gene encodes CDR1 SGHKS and CDR2 YYEKEE (reference sequence). CDR3 residues: CASSLFPRAFF. CDR3 bases: TGTGCCAGCAGCTTGTTCCCGAGGGCCTTCTTC. The whole variable domain, remainder taken from reference TRBV5-5 and TRBJ2-1, is DAGVTQSPTHLIKTRGQQVTLRCSPISGHKSVSWYQQVLGQGPQFIFQYYEKEERGRGNFPDRFSARQFPNYSSELNVNALLLGDSALYLCASSLFPRAFFGPGTRLTVL.

In regard to this clonotype: It is unclear where the CDR3 begins or ends on the DNA, so no DNA is shown, and the CDR3 is as TCRdb lists it. J is TRBJ2-3 and V is TRBV9; TRBD1 was called by the table and not checked on the DNA. With termini counted, the CDR3 has 13 amino acids. Germline CDR1 and CDR2: SGDLS and YYNGEE. This CDR3 is CASSVGSGAGKYF.

The chain has TRBV20-1 and TRBJ1-1; 8 bases align to TRBD1. From germline, CDR1 is DFQATT and CDR2 SNEGSKA (reference sequence). This CDR3 has 14 residues. Trimming at V came to 1 base and at J to 5 bases, leaving 6 bases not matched to a gene. CDR3 protein: CSARGRTGRTEAFF. The DNA of the CDR3 is TGCAGTGCTAGAGGAAGGACAGGGAGAACTGAAGCTTTCTTT.

This clonotype turned up a few times. The DNA of the CDR3 is TGTGCCAGCAGCCAGACAGATAGCAATCAGCCCCAGCATTTT. This codes for CASSQTDSNQPQHF. V usage is TRBV3-1 and J usage is TRBJ1-5, with D maybe TRBD1 (5 bases). Between the trimmed V and J ends, which lost 3 bases and 0 bases, there was a span of 6 bases. The CDR3 consists of 14 residues. Germline values: CDR1 LGHDT, CDR2 YNNKEL (reference sequence).

CDR3 region: CASSQEGDSNYGYTF. In DNA, the CDR3 is TGTGCCAGCAGCCAAGAGGGGGACAGTAACTATGGCTACACCTTC. The gene calls are TRBV3-1 and TRBJ1-2; 7 bases are a match to TRBD1. V trimming: 0 bases; J trimming: 1 base; junction bases outside the gene matches: 2. This CDR3 comprises 15 residues. Germline V CDR1 and CDR2: LGHDT, YNNKEL (reference sequence).

The chain carries TRBV7-9 and TRBJ1-6; D gene uncertain. The CDR3 covers 13 residues. The V and J ends lost 5 bases and 10 bases respectively, with 12 bases between them. CDR1 is SEHNR and CDR2 is FQNEAQ in the germline V gene (reference sequence). The CDR3 DNA is TGTGCCAGCAGCACCAGTGGAGGCTCACCCCTCCACTTT. Protein product: CASSTSGGSPLHF.

This chain links TRBV12-3 or TRBV12-4 with TRBJ1-1; D gene ambiguous. The CDR3 totals 17 residues. V shed 2 bases and J shed 1 base, with 17 bases lying between them. The CDR3 loop is CASSLIRASEGNTEAFF. The CDR3 DNA reads as TGTGCCAGCAGTTTAATTAGAGCATCGGAGGGGAACACTGAAGCTTTCTTT.

This clonotype was seen only a few times. V usage is TRBV7-9 and J usage is TRBJ2-3; 10 bases align to TRBD1. The CDR3 length is 14 residues. CDR1 SEHNR and CDR2 FQNEAQ come from the germline V gene (reference sequence). After removal of 3 bases from V and 3 bases from J, the junction contained 0 bases not matched to a gene. CDR3: CASSLGQGTDTQYF. CDR3 DNA: TGTGCCAGCAGCTTGGGACAGGGGACAGATACGCAGTATTTT. Using reference TRBV7-9 and TRBJ2-3 for the parts outside the CDR3, the full variable domain is DTGVSQNPRHKITKRGQNVTFRCDPISEHNRLYWYRQTLGQGPEFLTYFQNEAQLEKSRLLSDRFSAERPKGSFSTLEIQRTEQGDSAMYLCASSLGQGTDTQYFGPGTRLTVL.